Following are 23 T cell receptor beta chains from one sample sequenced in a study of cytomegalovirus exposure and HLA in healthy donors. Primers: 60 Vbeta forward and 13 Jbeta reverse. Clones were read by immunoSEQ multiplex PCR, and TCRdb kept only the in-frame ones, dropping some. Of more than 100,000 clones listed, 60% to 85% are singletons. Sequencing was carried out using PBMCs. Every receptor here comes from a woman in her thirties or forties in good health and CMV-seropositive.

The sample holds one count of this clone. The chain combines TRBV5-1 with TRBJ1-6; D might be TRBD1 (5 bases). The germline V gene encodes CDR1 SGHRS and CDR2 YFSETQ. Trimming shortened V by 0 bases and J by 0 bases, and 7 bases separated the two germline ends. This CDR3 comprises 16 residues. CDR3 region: CASSLVGGSYNSPLHF. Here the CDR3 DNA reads TGCGCCAGCAGCTTGGTGGGGGGCTCCTATAATTCACCCCTCCACTTT.

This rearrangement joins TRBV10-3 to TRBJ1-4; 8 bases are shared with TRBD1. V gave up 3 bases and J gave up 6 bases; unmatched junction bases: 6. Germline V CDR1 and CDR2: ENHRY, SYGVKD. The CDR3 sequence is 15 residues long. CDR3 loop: CAISDENRGDEKLFF. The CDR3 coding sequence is TGTGCCATCAGTGACGAGAACAGGGGGGATGAAAAACTGTTTTTT.

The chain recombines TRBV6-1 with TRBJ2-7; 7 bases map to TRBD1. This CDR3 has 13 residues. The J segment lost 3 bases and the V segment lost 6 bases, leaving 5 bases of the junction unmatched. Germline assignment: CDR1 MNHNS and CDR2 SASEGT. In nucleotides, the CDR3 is TGTGCCAGCAGCCGGGACAGTCACTACGAGCAGTACTTC. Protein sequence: CASSRDSHYEQYF.

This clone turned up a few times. In DNA, the CDR3 is TGTGCCACCGGGGAGGGTCAAAGAGAGACCCAGTACTTC. It specifies CATGEGQRETQYF. The chain combines TRBV6-5 with TRBJ2-5; 7 nucleotides line up with TRBD2. V lost 10 bases to trimming and J lost 4 bases; unmatched junction nucleotides: 9. Per the germline V gene, CDR1 is MNHEY and CDR2 is SVGAGI. This CDR3 is 13 amino acids long.

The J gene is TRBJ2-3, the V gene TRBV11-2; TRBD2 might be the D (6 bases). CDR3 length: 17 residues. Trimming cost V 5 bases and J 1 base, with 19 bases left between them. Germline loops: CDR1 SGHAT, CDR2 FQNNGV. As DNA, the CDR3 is TGTGCCAGCAGCCCACTCGGGGGACGGGGACGCACAGATACGCAGTATTTT. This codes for CASSPLGGRGRTDTQYF.

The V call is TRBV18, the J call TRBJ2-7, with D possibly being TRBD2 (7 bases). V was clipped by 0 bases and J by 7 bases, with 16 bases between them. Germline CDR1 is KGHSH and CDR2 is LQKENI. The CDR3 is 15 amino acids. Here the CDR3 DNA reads TGTGCCAGCTCACCACCGGCTCGGGGGGCTGGAGAGCAGTACTTC. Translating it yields CASSPPARGAGEQYF.

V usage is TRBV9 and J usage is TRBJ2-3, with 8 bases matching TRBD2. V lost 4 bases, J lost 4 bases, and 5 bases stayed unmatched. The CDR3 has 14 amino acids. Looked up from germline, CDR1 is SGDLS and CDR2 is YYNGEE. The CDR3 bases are TGTGCCAGCAGCCCCGGGACTAGGTCAGATACGCAGTATTTT. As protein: CASSPGTRSDTQYF.

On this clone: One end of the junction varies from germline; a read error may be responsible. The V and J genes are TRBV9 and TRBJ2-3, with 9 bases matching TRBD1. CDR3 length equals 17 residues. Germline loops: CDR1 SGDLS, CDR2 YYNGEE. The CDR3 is CASGVPSGTGIPDTQYF. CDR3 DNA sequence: TGTGCCAGCGGCGTTCCTTCCGGGACAGGGATCCCAGATACGCAGTATTTT.

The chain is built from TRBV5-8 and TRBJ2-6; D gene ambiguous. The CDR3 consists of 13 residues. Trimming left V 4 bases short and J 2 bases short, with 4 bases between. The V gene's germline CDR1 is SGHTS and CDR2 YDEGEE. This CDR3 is CASSQTGANVLTF. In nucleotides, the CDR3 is TGTGCCAGCAGCCAGACTGGGGCCAACGTCCTGACTTTC.

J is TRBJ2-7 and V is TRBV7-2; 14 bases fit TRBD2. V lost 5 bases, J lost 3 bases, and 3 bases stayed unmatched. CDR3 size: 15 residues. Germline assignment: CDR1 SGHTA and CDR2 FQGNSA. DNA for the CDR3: TGTGCCAGCAGCATCGGGACTAGCGGGAGCTACGAGCAGTACTTC. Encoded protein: CASSIGTSGSYEQYF. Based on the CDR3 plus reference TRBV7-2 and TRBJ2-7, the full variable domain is GAGVSQSPSNKVTEKGKDVELRCDPISGHTALYWYRQSLGQGLEFLIYFQGNSAPDKSGLPSDRFSAERTGGSVSTLTIQRTQQEDSAVYLCASSIGTSGSYEQYFGPGTRLTVT.

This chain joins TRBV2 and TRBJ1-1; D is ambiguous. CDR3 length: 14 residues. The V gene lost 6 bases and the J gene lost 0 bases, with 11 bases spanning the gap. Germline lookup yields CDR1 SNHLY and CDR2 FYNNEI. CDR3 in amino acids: CASSPQAMNTEAFF. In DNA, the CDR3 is TGTGCCAGCAGCCCTCAAGCTATGAACACTGAAGCTTTCTTT.

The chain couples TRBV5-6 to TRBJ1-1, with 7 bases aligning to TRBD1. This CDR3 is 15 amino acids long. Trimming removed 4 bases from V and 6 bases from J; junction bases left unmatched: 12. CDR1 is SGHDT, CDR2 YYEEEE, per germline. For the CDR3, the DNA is TGTGCCAGCAGCGCCGGCCGCAGGGGGATCTCTGAAGCTTTCTTT. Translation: CASSAGRRGISEAFF.

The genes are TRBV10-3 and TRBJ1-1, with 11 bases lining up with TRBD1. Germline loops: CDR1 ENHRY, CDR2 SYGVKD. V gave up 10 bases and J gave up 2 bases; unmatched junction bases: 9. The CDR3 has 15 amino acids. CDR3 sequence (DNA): TGTGCCACCTCTTGGGACAGGGGGTTAAACACTGAAGCTTTCTTT. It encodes CATSWDRGLNTEAFF.

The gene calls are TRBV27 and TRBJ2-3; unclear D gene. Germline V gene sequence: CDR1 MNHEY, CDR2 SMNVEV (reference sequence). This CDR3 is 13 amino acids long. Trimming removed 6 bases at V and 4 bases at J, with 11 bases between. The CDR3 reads CASRPSGSDTQYF. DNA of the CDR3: TGTGCCAGCAGGCCCAGTGGTTCAGATACGCAGTATTTT.

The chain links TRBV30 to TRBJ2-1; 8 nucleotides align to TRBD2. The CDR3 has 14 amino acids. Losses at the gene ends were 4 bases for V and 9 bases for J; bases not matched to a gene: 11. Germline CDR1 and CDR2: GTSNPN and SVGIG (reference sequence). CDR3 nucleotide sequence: TGTGCCTGGAACGGCCTGACTAGCGTGACTGAGCAGTTCTTC. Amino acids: CAWNGLTSVTEQFF.

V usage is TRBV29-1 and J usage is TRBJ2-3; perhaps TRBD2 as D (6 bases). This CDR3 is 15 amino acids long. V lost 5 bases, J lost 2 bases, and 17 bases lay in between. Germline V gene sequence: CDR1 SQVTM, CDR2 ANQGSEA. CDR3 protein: CSVSTGRQFTDTQYF. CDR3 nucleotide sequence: TGCAGCGTTTCTACGGGGAGGCAGTTCACAGATACGCAGTATTTT.

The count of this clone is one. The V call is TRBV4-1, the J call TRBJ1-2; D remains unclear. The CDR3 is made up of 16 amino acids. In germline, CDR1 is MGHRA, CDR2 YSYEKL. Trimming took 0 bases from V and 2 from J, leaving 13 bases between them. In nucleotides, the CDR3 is TGCGCCAGCAGCCAAGATATTTTACGGGAAAACTATGGCTACACCTTC. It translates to CASSQDILRENYGYTF.

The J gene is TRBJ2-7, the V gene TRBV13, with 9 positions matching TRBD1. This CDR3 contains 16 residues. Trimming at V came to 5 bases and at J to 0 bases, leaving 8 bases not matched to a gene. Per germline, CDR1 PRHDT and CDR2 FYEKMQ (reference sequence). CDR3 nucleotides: TGTGCCAGCAGCCCCAAGGGACAGGGACCCTCCTACGAGCAGTACTTC. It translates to CASSPKGQGPSYEQYF.

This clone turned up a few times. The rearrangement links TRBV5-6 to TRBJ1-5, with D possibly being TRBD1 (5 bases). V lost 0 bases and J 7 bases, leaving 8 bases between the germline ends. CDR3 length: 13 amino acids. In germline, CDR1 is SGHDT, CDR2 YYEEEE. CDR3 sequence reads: CASSLAGRQPQHF. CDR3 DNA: TGTGCCAGCAGCTTGGCAGGGCGACAGCCCCAGCATTTT.

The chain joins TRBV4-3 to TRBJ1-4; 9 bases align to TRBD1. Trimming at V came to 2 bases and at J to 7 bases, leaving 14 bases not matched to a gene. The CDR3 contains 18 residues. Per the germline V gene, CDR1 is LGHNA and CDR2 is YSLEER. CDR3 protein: CASSQHSGQGLTAEKLFF. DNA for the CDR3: TGCGCCAGCAGCCAACACTCGGGACAGGGACTGACGGCTGAAAAACTGTTTTTT.

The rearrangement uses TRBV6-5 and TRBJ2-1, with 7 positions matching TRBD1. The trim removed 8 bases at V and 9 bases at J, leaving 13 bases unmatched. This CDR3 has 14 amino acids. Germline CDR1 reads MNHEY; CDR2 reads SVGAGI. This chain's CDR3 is CASRFGTADGEQFF. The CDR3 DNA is TGTGCCAGCCGCTTCGGGACAGCGGATGGTGAGCAGTTCTTC.

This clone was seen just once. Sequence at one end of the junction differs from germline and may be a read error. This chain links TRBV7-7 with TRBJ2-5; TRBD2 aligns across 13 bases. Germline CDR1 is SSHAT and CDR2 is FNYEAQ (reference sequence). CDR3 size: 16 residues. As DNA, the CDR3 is TGTGCTAGCAGCCCAGGACTAGCGGGGGAGCAAGAGACCCAGTACTTC. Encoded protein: CASSPGLAGEQETQYF.

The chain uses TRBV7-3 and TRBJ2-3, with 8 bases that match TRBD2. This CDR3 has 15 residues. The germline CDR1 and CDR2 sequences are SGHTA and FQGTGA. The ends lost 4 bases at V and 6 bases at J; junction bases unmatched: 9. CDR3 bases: TGTGCCAGCAGCTCGGGACTAGGGCAGAAGGATACGCAGTATTTT. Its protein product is CASSSGLGQKDTQYF.